A single sample is the source of the 3 T cell receptor beta chains below, sequenced in a study of T-cell reconstitution after alpha-beta-depleted transplantation in children. The TCRbeta library was prepared with unique molecular identifiers. TCRdb ran MiXCR on the PCR reads and lists one entry per CDR3 protein. The sample carries roughly 110,000 distinct CDR3 sequences, over 9% recorded once. The material was PBMCs, obtained before TCRalphabeta/CD19-depleted stem cell transplant. The origin of the receptors is a boy younger than 10 with acute lymphoblastic leukemia, due to receive a stem cell transplant.

V usage is TRBV29-1 and J usage is TRBJ2-2; TRBD2 agrees at 9 bases. The V gene end was trimmed by 3 bases and the J gene end by 5 bases; junction bases not matched to a gene: 7. The germline V gene has CDR1 SQVTM and CDR2 ANQGSEA. The CDR3 length is 15 residues. The CDR3 region has the DNA TGCAGCGTTGATAGCGGGAGAGGTCTTACCGGGGAGCTGTTTTTT. Translated, it gives CSVDSGRGLTGELFF.

This clonotype has a count of ten or more. V and J are TRBV5-1 and TRBJ2-1; D not certain. The CDR3 is 13 residues long. V lost 4 bases, J lost 4 bases, and 9 bases lay in between. Germline lookup yields CDR1 SGHRS and CDR2 YFSETQ. Here the CDR3 reads CASSRDGYNEQFF. In nucleotides, the CDR3 is TGCGCCAGCAGCCGTGACGGATACAATGAGCAGTTCTTC.

The chain has TRBV27 and TRBJ1-2; maybe TRBD1 (5 bases). V lost 6 bases to trimming and J lost 6 bases, with 26 bases between them. From germline, CDR1 is MNHEY and CDR2 SMNVEV (reference sequence). CDR3 length: 17 residues. The CDR3 is CASSIDSAGSGLDGYTF. CDR3 in DNA: TGTGCCAGCAGCATCGACTCGGCTGGATCGGGGCTGGATGGCTACACCTTC.